Presented here are 3 T cell receptor beta chains from one specimen sequenced in a study of technical replicates of blood from a handful of donors. Sequencing was performed with immunoSEQ multiplex PCR; in TCRdb, only in-frame clones are kept and a portion is missing. Here the sample spans about 76,000 clones, roughly 90% being singletons. Input material: T cells isolated from PBMCs. The receptors were sampled from a human donor in good health.

A few counts support this clone. The chain employs TRBV10-3 and TRBJ2-7; possibly TRBD1 for D (5 bases). The CDR3 covers 12 residues. Germline V gene lookup returns CDR1 ENHRY and CDR2 SYGVKD. Trimming removed 3 bases from V and 6 bases from J, with 9 bases in between. DNA of the CDR3: TGTGCCATCAGTGACAGGGCCACCGAGCAGTACTTC. The encoded protein is CAISDRATEQYF.

The chain employs TRBV27 and TRBJ2-5; 10 bases line up with TRBD1. Germline V lookup: CDR1 MNHEY, CDR2 SMNVEV (reference sequence). V lost 6 bases to trimming and J lost 1 base; unmatched junction nucleotides: 2. The CDR3 runs 14 residues. This CDR3 reads CASSWTGGQETQYF. In DNA form, the CDR3 reads TGTGCCAGCAGCTGGACAGGGGGCCAAGAGACCCAGTACTTC.

This clone occurred once. The chain is built from TRBV2 and TRBJ1-1; weak D call: TRBD1 (6 bases). V gave up 7 bases and J gave up 5 bases, with 23 bases separating them. The CDR3 extends over 16 amino acids. Germline CDR1 is SNHLY and CDR2 is FYNNEI. The CDR3 sequence: CASIWGGPLGGTEAFF. In DNA, the CDR3 is TGTGCCAGCATTTGGGGGGGGCCCCTCGGGGGGACTGAAGCTTTCTTT.